The 18 T cell receptor beta chains below were found in one sample sequenced in a study of graft-versus-host responses after intestinal transplantation. Produced via immunoSEQ multiplex PCR; TCRdb's table is partial and in-frame only. The sample has some 8,700 clones, roughly 93% seen once. Material: PBMCs, obtained 11 days after intestinal transplantation. These receptors all come from a human patient who received an intestinal transplant, so some T cells may come from the graft donor.

This clone appeared a few times. The chain couples TRBV30 to TRBJ2-2, with 7 bases matching TRBD1. CDR1 and CDR2 from the germline V gene are GTSNPN and SVGIG (reference sequence). V was pared by 7 bases and J by 5 bases, with 7 bases of the junction left unmatched. This CDR3 spans 13 amino acids. The chain's CDR3 is CALQGSNTGELFF. The CDR3, as DNA: TGTGCCTTACAGGGGTCAAATACCGGGGAGCTGTTTTTT.

V usage is TRBV28 and J usage is TRBJ1-5, with D possibly TRBD1 on 5 matching bases. The CDR3 runs 19 residues. Germline lookup yields CDR1 MDHEN and CDR2 SYDVKM. The ends were cut back, 5 bases at V and 0 bases at J, with 23 bases in the middle. CDR3 amino acids: CASSPQGLTKGSSNQPQHF. CDR3 coding DNA: TGTGCCAGCAGTCCCCAAGGCCTTACCAAGGGGTCTAGCAATCAGCCCCAGCATTTT.

The rearrangement uses TRBV9 and TRBJ2-1; 8 bases map to TRBD2. The CDR3 covers 15 residues. Germline CDR1 and CDR2: SGDLS and YYNGEE. J was trimmed by 7 bases and V by 2 bases; bases with no gene match: 8. The CDR3 protein is CASSVELAGWNEQFF. In nucleotides, the CDR3 is TGTGCCAGCAGCGTTGAGCTAGCGGGTTGGAATGAGCAGTTCTTC.

The sample holds a few counts of this clone. J is TRBJ2-2 and V is TRBV13; D is possibly TRBD2 (7 bases). Germline V gene lookup returns CDR1 PRHDT and CDR2 FYEKMQ (reference sequence). The CDR3 is made up of 15 amino acids. Trimming took 3 bases from V and 6 from J, leaving 14 bases between them. The CDR3 nucleotides read TGTGCCAGCAGCTTGGGGGGGGCCTGGTCCGGGGAGCTGTTTTTT. Its protein is CASSLGGAWSGELFF.

The chain couples TRBV4-2 to TRBJ2-6, with D possibly matching TRBD2 (5 bases). The V end was cut by 4 bases, the J end by 0 bases, with 10 bases between. The CDR3 is 16 residues long. Per the germline V gene, CDR1 is LGHNA and CDR2 is YNFKEQ. Written as DNA, the CDR3 is TGTGCCAGCAGCCCAGGAGGTCTCTCTGGGGCCAACGTCCTGACTTTC. This sequence encodes CASSPGGLSGANVLTF.

The V gene is TRBV10-3, the J gene TRBJ2-1; 11 bases align to TRBD2. This CDR3 is 16 amino acids long. Per the germline V gene, CDR1 is ENHRY and CDR2 is SYGVKD. Germline trimming cut 3 bases from V and 8 bases from J; bases unmatched to any gene: 9. CDR3 sequence (DNA): TGTGCCATCAGTGAAGTAGCGGGGGGGATTTCAGATGAGCAGTTCTTC. Protein: CAISEVAGGISDEQFF.

This chain links TRBV7-3 with TRBJ2-5, with TRBD2 as a possible D gene (6 bases). The CDR3 consists of 14 residues. Deletions cut 0 bases from V and 5 bases from J, with 10 bases between. Germline CDR1 reads SGHTA; CDR2 reads FQGTGA. The CDR3 sequence is CASSLTGGEETQYF. Written as DNA, the CDR3 is TGTGCCAGCAGCTTAACCGGCGGGGAGGAGACCCAGTACTTC.

J is TRBJ2-1 and V is TRBV5-1; D might be TRBD2 (6 bases). In germline, CDR1 is SGHRS, CDR2 YFSETQ. The CDR3 has 13 residues. V lost 4 bases, J lost 6 bases, and 11 bases lay in between. The CDR3 nucleotides read TGCGCCAGCAGCACGGGGGTTTCCAATGAGCAGTTCTTC. Protein: CASSTGVSNEQFF.

The rearrangement uses TRBV6-5 and TRBJ1-2, with TRBD1 identical over 9 bases. The CDR3 runs 16 residues. Germline CDR1 reads MNHEY; CDR2 reads SVGAGI. V shed 0 bases, J shed 4 bases, and the junction held 6 bases outside the gene matches. CDR3 amino acids: CASSYSSDRGGYGYTF. CDR3 nucleotides: TGTGCCAGCAGTTACTCGTCGGACAGGGGTGGCTATGGCTACACCTTC.

The V call is TRBV4-1, the J call TRBJ1-2; tentatively, D is TRBD1 (6 bases). There are 15 residues in the CDR3. Per the germline V gene, CDR1 is MGHRA and CDR2 is YSYEKL. V was trimmed by 1 base and J by 5 bases, leaving 14 bases between them. The CDR3 nucleotides read TGCGCCAGCAGCCAAGGACAGGTGGTTCCTTATGGCTACACCTTC. It encodes CASSQGQVVPYGYTF.

This clone appeared a single time. The CDR3 is CASSLLGRAANYGYTF. In DNA, the CDR3 is TGTGCCAGCAGTTTATTGGGCAGGGCGGCTAACTATGGCTACACCTTC. The V call is TRBV27, the J call TRBJ1-2, with D possibly TRBD1 on 5 matching bases. The CDR3 sequence is 16 residues long. Germline V lookup: CDR1 MNHEY, CDR2 SMNVEV (reference sequence). V was clipped by 1 base and J by 0 bases, with 12 bases between them.

The rearrangement joins TRBV7-9 to TRBJ1-6; tentative D call: TRBD1 (6 bases). The CDR3 consists of 16 residues. Trimming took off 6 bases at V and 4 bases at J, with 16 bases between the two ends. Germline V gene data show CDR1 as SEHNR and CDR2 as FQNEAQ (reference sequence). Written as DNA, the CDR3 is TGTGCCAGCAGGTTCGGCGGGGGCTCGTATAATTCACCCCTCCACTTT. Translation: CASRFGGGSYNSPLHF.

The J gene is TRBJ2-3, the V gene TRBV5-6; 9 positions agree with TRBD2. The J segment lost 6 bases and the V segment lost 0 bases, leaving 5 bases of the junction unmatched. Germline-derived CDR1 and CDR2 are SGHDT and YYEEEE. The CDR3 loop spans 15 amino acids. CDR3 amino acids: CASSLGLAGFDTQYF. The DNA for the CDR3 is TGTGCCAGCAGCTTGGGGCTAGCGGGGTTCGATACGCAGTATTTT. Full variable domain (rest looked up from reference TRBV5-6 and TRBJ2-3): DAGVTQSPTHLIKTRGQQVTLRCSPKSGHDTVSWYQQALGQGPQFIFQYYEEEERQRGNFPDRFSGHQFPNYSSELNVNALLLGDSALYLCASSLGLAGFDTQYFGPGTRLTVL.

The chain joins TRBV2 to TRBJ2-6; 7 bases are shared with TRBD2. J lost 0 bases, V lost 6 bases, and 2 bases had no gene match. The CDR3 spans 15 residues. Per germline, CDR1 SNHLY and CDR2 FYNNEI. CDR3 sequence reads: CASRGGSSGANVLTF. CDR3 coding DNA: TGTGCCAGCAGGGGGGGGAGCTCTGGGGCCAACGTCCTGACTTTC.

This clone was seen more than once but under ten times. The chain combines TRBV6-6 with TRBJ1-3; the match to TRBD1 covers 7 bases. This CDR3 is built from 15 residues. V lost 2 bases and J lost 4; bases outside the gene matches: 5. Germline V gene lookup returns CDR1 MNHNY and CDR2 SVGAGI (reference sequence). Here the CDR3 reads CASSYRDRAGNTIYF. The DNA of the CDR3 is TGTGCCAGCAGTTACCGAGACAGGGCGGGAAACACCATATATTTT.

The chain is built from TRBV28 and TRBJ2-7, with TRBD1 identical over 9 bases. This CDR3 is 15 amino acids long. CDR1 is MDHEN and CDR2 is SYDVKM in the germline V gene. The V and J ends lost 11 bases and 5 bases, in that order; junction bases with no gene match: 16. The chain's CDR3 is CAGTMGGTGLHEQYF. The CDR3 region has the DNA TGTGCCGGGACTATGGGCGGGACAGGGTTACACGAGCAGTACTTC. The full variable domain, with the rest looked up from reference TRBV28 and TRBJ2-7, is DVKVTQSSRYLVKRTGEKVFLECVQDMDHENMFWYRQDPGLGLRLIYFSYDVKMKEKGDIPEGYSVSREKKERFSLILESASTNQTSMYLCAGTMGGTGLHEQYFGPGTRLTVT.

V usage is TRBV7-3 and J usage is TRBJ2-2; 8 nucleotides match TRBD1. Germline lookup yields CDR1 SGHTA and CDR2 FQGTGA. The CDR3 runs 14 residues. With V trimmed by 2 bases and J by 4 bases, 0 bases remained unmatched. CDR3: CASSLQGATGELFF. The CDR3 nucleotides read TGTGCCAGCAGCTTACAGGGGGCCACCGGGGAGCTGTTTTTT.

This clone was counted once. The chain joins TRBV28 to TRBJ1-5; TRBD1 matches 7 bases. The CDR3 runs to 15 residues. Germline CDR1 and CDR2: MDHEN and SYDVKM. The V gene end was trimmed by 3 bases and the J gene end by 6 bases; junction bases not matched to a gene: 8. CDR3 protein: CASSLGRGWGQPQHF. DNA for the CDR3: TGTGCCAGCAGTTTGGGCAGGGGGTGGGGTCAGCCCCAGCATTTT.